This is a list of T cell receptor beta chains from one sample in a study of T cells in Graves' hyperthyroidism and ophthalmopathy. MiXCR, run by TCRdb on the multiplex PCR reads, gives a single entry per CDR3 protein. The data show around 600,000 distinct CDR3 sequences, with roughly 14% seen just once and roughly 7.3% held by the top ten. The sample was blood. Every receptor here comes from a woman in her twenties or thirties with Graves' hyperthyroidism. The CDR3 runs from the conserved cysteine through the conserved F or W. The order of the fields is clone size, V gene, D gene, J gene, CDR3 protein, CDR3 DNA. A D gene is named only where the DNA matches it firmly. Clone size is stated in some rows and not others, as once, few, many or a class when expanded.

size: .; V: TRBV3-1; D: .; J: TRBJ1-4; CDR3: CASSRTSGKLFF; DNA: TGTGCCAGCAGCCGGACCAGCGGAAAACTGTTTTTT
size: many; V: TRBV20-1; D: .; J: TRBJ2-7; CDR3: CSARERGGLSYEQYF; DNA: TGCAGTGCTAGAGAGAGAGGGGGTCTATCCTACGAGCAGTACTTC
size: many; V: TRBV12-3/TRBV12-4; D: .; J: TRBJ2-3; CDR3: CASSLWAGSTDTQYF; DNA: TGTGCCAGCAGTTTATGGGCGGGAAGCACAGATACGCAGTATTTT
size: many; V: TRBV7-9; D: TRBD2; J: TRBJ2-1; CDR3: CASSLGRLAGVGEQFF; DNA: TGTGCCAGCAGCTTAGGGCGGCTAGCGGGAGTAGGTGAGCAGTTCTTC
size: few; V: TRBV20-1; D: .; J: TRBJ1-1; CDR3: CGARGLNTEAFF; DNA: TGCGGTGCTAGAGGGCTGAACACTGAAGCTTTCTTT
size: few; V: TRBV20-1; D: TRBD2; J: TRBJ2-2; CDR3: CSAPLGGGPSGELFF; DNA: TGCAGTGCTCCCCTCGGGGGAGGGCCCTCCGGGGAGCTGTTTTTT
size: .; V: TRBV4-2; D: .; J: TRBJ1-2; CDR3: CASSQPLRGDYGYTF; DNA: TGTGCCAGCAGCCAGCCCCTCCGTGGGGACTATGGCTACACCTTC
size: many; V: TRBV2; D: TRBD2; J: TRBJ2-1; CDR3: CASSARETYNEQFF; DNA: TGTGCCAGCAGTGCGCGGGAGACCTACAATGAGCAGTTCTTC
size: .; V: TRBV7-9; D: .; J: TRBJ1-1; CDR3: CASSLHHQGAATEAFF; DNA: TGTGCCAGCAGCCTACATCACCAGGGTGCGGCCACTGAAGCTTTCTTT
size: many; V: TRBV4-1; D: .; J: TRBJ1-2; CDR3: CASSQVPNYGYTF; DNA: TGCGCCAGCAGCCAAGTTCCTAACTATGGCTACACCTTC
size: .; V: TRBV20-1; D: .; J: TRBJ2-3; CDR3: CSAREDLPPDTQYF; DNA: TGCAGTGCTAGAGAGGATCTTCCGCCAGATACGCAGTATTTT
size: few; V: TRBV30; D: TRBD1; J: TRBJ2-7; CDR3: CAWGGKGAYEQYF; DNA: TGTGCCTGGGGGGGAAAGGGGGCATACGAGCAGTACTTC
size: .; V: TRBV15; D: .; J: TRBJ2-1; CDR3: CATSRVREGRDEQFF; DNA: TGTGCCACCAGCAGAGTTCGGGAAGGACGGGATGAGCAGTTCTTC
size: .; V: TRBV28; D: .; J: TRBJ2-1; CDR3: CASTLRLSSYNEQFF; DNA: TGTGCCAGCACCCTCCGTCTGAGCTCCTACAATGAGCAGTTCTTC
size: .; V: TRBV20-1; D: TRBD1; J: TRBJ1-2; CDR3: CSARDGQGAKINYGYTF; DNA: TGCAGTGCTAGAGATGGACAGGGGGCCAAGATTAACTATGGCTACACCTTC
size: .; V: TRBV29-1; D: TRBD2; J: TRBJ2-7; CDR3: CSGSSGSMYEQYF; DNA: TGCAGCGGGTCTAGCGGGAGTATGTACGAGCAGTACTTC
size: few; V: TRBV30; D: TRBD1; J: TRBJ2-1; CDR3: CAWSAHRGAYNEQFF; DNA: TGTGCCTGGAGTGCCCACAGGGGGGCCTACAATGAGCAGTTCTTC
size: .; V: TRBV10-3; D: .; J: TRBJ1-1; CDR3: CAIRRTEANTEAFF; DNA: TGTGCCATCAGGCGGACCGAAGCGAACACTGAAGCTTTCTTT
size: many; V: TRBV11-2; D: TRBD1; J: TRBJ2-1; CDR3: CASSLEPGGLDNEQFF; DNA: TGTGCCAGCAGCTTAGAGCCAGGGGGCTTGGACAATGAGCAGTTCTTC
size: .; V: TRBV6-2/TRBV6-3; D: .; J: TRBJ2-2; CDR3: CASRSAGGTTGELFF; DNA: TGTGCCAGCAGGAGCGCAGGGGGGACAACCGGGGAGCTGTTTTTT
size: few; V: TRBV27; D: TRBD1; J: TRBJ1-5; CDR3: CASSPGTGGTQPQHF; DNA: TGTGCCAGCAGTCCCGGGACAGGGGGCACTCAGCCCCAGCATTTT
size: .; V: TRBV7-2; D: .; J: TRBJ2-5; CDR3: CASSLSGQQETQYF; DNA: TGTGCCAGCAGCTTAAGTGGTCAGCAAGAGACCCAGTACTTC
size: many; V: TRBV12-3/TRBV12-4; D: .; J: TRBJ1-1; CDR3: CASSLGQSEAFF; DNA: TGTGCCAGCAGTTTAGGACAATCTGAAGCTTTCTTT
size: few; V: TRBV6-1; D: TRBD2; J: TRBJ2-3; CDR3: CASRDASGRAPRVDTQYF; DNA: TGTGCCAGCAGAGATGCTAGCGGGAGGGCCCCTAGGGTAGATACGCAGTATTTT
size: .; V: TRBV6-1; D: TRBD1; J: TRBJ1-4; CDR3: CASSRTGLMEKLFF; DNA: TGTGCCAGCAGCCGGACAGGCCTTATGGAAAAACTGTTTTTT
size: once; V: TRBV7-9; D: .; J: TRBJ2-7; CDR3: CASSFLVSSYEQYF; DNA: TGTGCCAGCAGCTTTCTGGTCAGTTCCTACGAGCAGTACTTC
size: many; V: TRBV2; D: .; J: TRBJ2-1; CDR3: CASEKVASYNEQFF; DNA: TGTGCCAGCGAGAAGGTCGCCTCCTACAATGAGCAGTTCTTC
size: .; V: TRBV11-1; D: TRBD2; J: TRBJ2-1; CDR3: CASREPGLAGGEQFF; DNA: TGTGCCAGCAGGGAACCGGGACTAGCGGGAGGTGAGCAGTTCTTC
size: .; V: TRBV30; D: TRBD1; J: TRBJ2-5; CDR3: CAWSADRGPETQYF; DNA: TGTGCCTGGAGTGCGGACAGGGGCCCCGAGACCCAGTACTTC
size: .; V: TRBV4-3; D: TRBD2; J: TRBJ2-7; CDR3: CASSQVSGSYEQYF; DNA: TGCGCCAGCAGCCAAGTTAGCGGGAGCTACGAGCAGTACTTC
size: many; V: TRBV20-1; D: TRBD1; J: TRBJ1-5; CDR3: CSAGRTGGLFSNQPQHF; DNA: TGCAGTGCTGGTCGGACAGGGGGTCTATTTAGCAATCAGCCCCAGCATTTT
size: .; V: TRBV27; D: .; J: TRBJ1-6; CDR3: CASTGGDNSPLHF; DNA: TGTGCCAGCACCGGGGGCGATAATTCACCCCTCCACTTT
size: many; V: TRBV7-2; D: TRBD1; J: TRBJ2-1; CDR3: CASNRGVGDRGSGEQFF; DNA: TGTGCCAGCAACCGAGGGGTCGGGGACAGGGGTAGCGGTGAGCAGTTCTTC
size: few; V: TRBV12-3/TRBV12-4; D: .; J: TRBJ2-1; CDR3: CASSFDYNSGHEQFF; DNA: TGTGCCAGCAGTTTCGACTACAACTCGGGCCATGAGCAGTTCTTC
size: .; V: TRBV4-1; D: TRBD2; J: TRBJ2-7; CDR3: CASSRGLAYSYEQYF; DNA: TGCGCCAGCAGCCGCGGACTAGCGTACTCCTACGAGCAGTACTTC
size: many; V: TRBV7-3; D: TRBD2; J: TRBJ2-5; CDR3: CASSSPGRENQETQYF; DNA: TGTGCCAGCAGCTCCCCGGGGCGGGAGAACCAAGAGACCCAGTACTTC
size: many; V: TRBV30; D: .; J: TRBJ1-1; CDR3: CAWSVTGWTEAFF; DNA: TGTGCCTGGAGTGTGACAGGCTGGACTGAAGCTTTCTTT
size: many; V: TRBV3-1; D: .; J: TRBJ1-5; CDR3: CASSQEGSNQPQHF; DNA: TGTGCCAGCAGCCAAGAGGGGTCGAATCAGCCCCAGCATTTT
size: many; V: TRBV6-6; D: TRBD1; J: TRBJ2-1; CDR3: CASSYSGQAGYNEQFF; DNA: TGTGCCAGCAGTTACTCAGGACAGGCAGGGTACAATGAGCAGTTCTTC
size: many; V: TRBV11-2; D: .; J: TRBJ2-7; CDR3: CASSLATSYEQYF; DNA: TGTGCCAGCAGCTTAGCGACTAGCTACGAGCAGTACTTC
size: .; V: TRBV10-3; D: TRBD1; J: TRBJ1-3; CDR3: CAIQDRGTGNTIYF; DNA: TGTGCCATACAAGACAGGGGGACTGGAAACACCATATATTTT
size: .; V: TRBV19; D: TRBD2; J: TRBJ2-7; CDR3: CASRGGGGSYEQYF; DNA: TGTGCCAGTAGGGGGGGGGGAGGGTCCTACGAGCAGTACTTC
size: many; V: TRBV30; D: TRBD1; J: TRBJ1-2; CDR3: CAWTGAGTGEGYTF; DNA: TGTGCCTGGACTGGTGCCGGGACAGGGGAAGGCTACACCTTC
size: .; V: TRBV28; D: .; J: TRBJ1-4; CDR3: CASSQPRGGNEKLFF; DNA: TGTGCCAGCAGCCAACCGAGGGGGGGTAATGAAAAACTGTTTTTT
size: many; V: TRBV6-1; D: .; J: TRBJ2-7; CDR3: CASSRGLRKGDEQYF; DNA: TGTGCCAGCAGCCGCGGACTTAGGAAGGGTGACGAGCAGTACTTC
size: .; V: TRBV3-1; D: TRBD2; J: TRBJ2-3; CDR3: CASSPNLLLAGSLDTQYF; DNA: TGTGCCAGCAGCCCGAACCTTCTCCTAGCGGGGTCCCTGGATACGCAGTATTTT